The next 13 T cell receptor beta chains were all read from a single sample in a study of cytomegalovirus exposure and HLA in healthy donors. Amplification used 60 Vbeta primers and 13 Jbeta primers. Method: immunoSEQ multiplex PCR; TCRdb's copy keeps in-frame clones and lacks some. The table shows 95,000 to 150,000 clones, with 75% to 90% occurring only once. Sequencing was done on a sample of PBMCs. These TCRs come from a man between 25 and 39 years old in good health and CMV-seronegative.

The genes are TRBV7-2 and TRBJ1-1, with 8 bases that match TRBD1. CDR1 and CDR2 from the germline V gene are SGHTA and FQGNSA. Unmatched junction bases numbered 6, after V lost 5 bases and J lost 7 bases. CDR3 length: 13 residues. The CDR3 protein is CASSAQGAGEAFF. As DNA, the CDR3 is TGTGCCAGCAGCGCGCAGGGGGCGGGTGAAGCTTTCTTT. Based on the CDR3 plus reference TRBV7-2 and TRBJ1-1, the full variable domain is GAGVSQSPSNKVTEKGKDVELRCDPISGHTALYWYRQSLGQGLEFLIYFQGNSAPDKSGLPSDRFSAERTGGSVSTLTIQRTQQEDSAVYLCASSAQGAGEAFFGQGTRLTVV.

The CDR3 DNA follows: TGCAGCGTCCGTGAGTACGTCAATCAGCCCCAGCATTTT. Encoded protein: CSVREYVNQPQHF. The chain couples TRBV29-1 to TRBJ1-5; D is unclear. The CDR3 covers 13 residues. Germline-derived CDR1 and CDR2 are SQVTM and ANQGSEA. Trimming removed 6 bases at V and 3 bases at J, with 12 bases between.

This clone was counted between two and nine times. The chain recombines TRBV28 with TRBJ1-4, with D hard to call. The V gene lost 5 bases and the J gene lost 9 bases, with 16 bases spanning the gap. Germline V gene data show CDR1 as MDHEN and CDR2 as SYDVKM. The CDR3 is 14 residues long. Here the CDR3 DNA reads TGTGCCAGCAGTAGAACGGGTACCCTGAAAAAACTGTTTTTT. Its translation is CASSRTGTLKKLFF. The complete variable domain, with remaining parts taken from reference TRBV28 and TRBJ1-4, reads DVKVTQSSRYLVKRTGEKVFLECVQDMDHENMFWYRQDPGLGLRLIYFSYDVKMKEKGDIPEGYSVSREKKERFSLILESASTNQTSMYLCASSRTGTLKKLFFGSGTQLSVL.

The V gene is TRBV10-1, the J gene TRBJ1-1; possibly TRBD1 for D (6 bases). Trimming took off 5 bases at V and 6 bases at J, with 13 bases between the two ends. This CDR3 region has 13 residues. CDR1 and CDR2 (germline): WNHNN, SYGVQD (reference sequence). The DNA for the CDR3 is TGCGCCAGCAGTAACAGGGATTACGCTGAAGCTTTCTTT. Its translation: CASSNRDYAEAFF.

The rearrangement joins TRBV6-6 to TRBJ2-7; D remains ambiguous. The CDR3 is 12 residues long. Looked up from germline, CDR1 is MNHNY and CDR2 is SVGAGI (reference sequence). V dropped 5 bases and J dropped 2 bases, with 7 bases sitting between them. In DNA, the CDR3 is TGTGCCAGCAGTCCAAATCCCTACGAGCAGTACTTC. Protein sequence: CASSPNPYEQYF.

The chain couples TRBV27 to TRBJ2-1, with D possibly TRBD1 on 5 matching bases. The CDR3 sequence is 17 residues long. Germline V gene sequence: CDR1 MNHEY, CDR2 SMNVEV (reference sequence). The germline V and J ends were trimmed by 2 bases and 0 bases, with 14 bases remaining between them. The CDR3 reads CASSLGVDNLSYNEQFF. DNA of the CDR3: TGTGCCAGCAGTTTAGGGGTGGACAACCTCTCCTACAATGAGCAGTTCTTC.

The rearrangement joins TRBV5-5 to TRBJ1-5; 7 bases fit TRBD1. This CDR3 has 18 amino acids. Germline-derived CDR1 and CDR2 are SGHKS and YYEKEE (reference sequence). V shed 4 bases and J 0 bases; nucleotides not matched to a gene: 13. The CDR3 sequence is CASSPRQGPLDSNQPQHF. The CDR3 DNA reads TGTGCCAGCAGCCCCCGACAGGGACCACTGGATAGCAATCAGCCCCAGCATTTT.

This rearrangement joins TRBV2 to TRBJ2-3, with D possibly TRBD2 on 6 matching bases. This CDR3 is built from 15 residues. The germline gives CDR1 SNHLY, CDR2 FYNNEI. V shed 8 bases and J shed 0 bases, with 15 bases lying between them. In DNA form, the CDR3 reads TGTGCCAGCTTTCGGAGGGGTTCAAGCACAGATACGCAGTATTTT. Translated, it gives CASFRRGSSTDTQYF.

The chain links TRBV29-1 to TRBJ1-1; TRBD1 aligns across 7 bases. The CDR3 covers 12 residues. Trimming cost V 5 bases and J 11 bases; bases outside gene matches: 11. Per germline, CDR1 SQVTM and CDR2 ANQGSEA. CDR3 coding DNA: TGCAGCGTTCTACCCGGGACAGAGATGGCTTTCTTT. Its protein is CSVLPGTEMAFF. The full variable domain, with the rest looked up from reference TRBV29-1 and TRBJ1-1, is SAVISQKPSRDICQRGTSLTIQCQVDSQVTMMFWYRQQPGQSLTLIATANQGSEATYESGFVIDKFPISRPNLTFSTLTVSNMSPEDSSIYLCSVLPGTEMAFFGQGTRLTVV.

The genes are TRBV16 and TRBJ2-7; 9 positions agree with TRBD1. The germline V gene encodes CDR1 KGHSY and CDR2 FQNENV. The CDR3 length is 15 residues. J was trimmed by 1 base and V by 5 bases; bases with no gene match: 6. In DNA form, the CDR3 reads TGTGCCAGCAGCAACACAGGGGGCAGATCCTACGAGCAGTACTTC. This translates into CASSNTGGRSYEQYF.

Only a few counts were recorded for this clone. This sequence joins TRBV10-1 and TRBJ2-7, with unresolved D. Trimming removed 3 bases from V and 3 bases from J, with 9 bases in between. Per the germline V gene, CDR1 is WNHNN and CDR2 is SYGVQD (reference sequence). The CDR3 extends over 13 amino acids. CDR3 loop: CASSDGAGYEQYF. In DNA form, the CDR3 reads TGCGCCAGCAGTGACGGAGCCGGCTACGAGCAGTACTTC.

CDR3 region: CATSRDRGGGWAGETQYF. The DNA of the CDR3 is TGTGCCACCAGCAGAGATCGAGGGGGAGGGTGGGCGGGAGAGACCCAGTACTTC. V is TRBV15 and J is TRBJ2-5, with D perhaps TRBD2 (7 bases). CDR1 is LNHNV, CDR2 YYDKDF, per germline (reference sequence). Trimming stripped 0 bases from V and 4 bases from J, with 21 bases between. CDR3 length equals 18 residues.

V usage is TRBV2 and J usage is TRBJ1-2; a weak D match, TRBD1 (6 bases). Trimming shortened V by 7 bases and J by 2 bases, and 20 bases separated the two germline ends. Germline V gene data show CDR1 as SNHLY and CDR2 as FYNNEI. This CDR3 has 16 residues. This CDR3 reads CASTTDRAAQNYGYTF. The DNA of the CDR3 is TGTGCCAGCACTACGGACAGAGCGGCTCAGAACTATGGCTACACCTTC.